The 30 T cell receptor beta chains listed next were all sequenced from one sample in a study of T cell clonality in common variable immunodeficiency (dated by TCRdb to between 2014 and 2016). Receptor amplification or capture employed the immunoSEQ multiplex PCR assay. TCRdb retrieved this table from immuneACCESS and kept in-frame rearrangements only. Not all clones are present; in checked studies, unresolved V genes account for under half, and no reason is known for the remainder. Across this sample, some 52,000 clones were tabulated and none appeared just once. The ten largest clones take up about 3.7% of the sample. Source material: peripheral blood mononuclear cells. The origin of the receptors is a person aged 18-70 years in good health.

This clone was seen ten or more times. The CDR3 extends 3 residues past the end of the read, so its final part is completed from the germline J gene. V gene TRBV5-1 combines with J gene TRBJ2-3, with 10 nucleotides matching TRBD2. Germline trimming cut 4 bases from V and 4 bases from J; bases unmatched to any gene: 9. The CDR3 is made up of 16 amino acids. CDR1 is SGHRS, CDR2 YFSETQ, per germline. CDR3 region: CASSQRAGGAPDTQYF. The covered CDR3 bases are TGCGCCAGCAGCCAAAGAGCGGGAGGGGCCCCAGATACG.

This clone was recorded many times. Read data end 3 residues before the CDR3 end; the end is taken from the germline J gene. This sequence joins TRBV10-3 and TRBJ2-1, with TRBD1 as a possible D gene (7 bases). With 4 bases removed from V and 2 bases from J, the gap between germline ends came to 15 bases. The CDR3 runs to 16 residues. Germline V gene lookup returns CDR1 ENHRY and CDR2 SYGVKD. The CDR3 protein is CAISGRDSKTYNEQFF. The DNA read from the CDR3 is TGTGCCATCAGTGGGAGGGACAGTAAAACCTACAATGAG.

This clone has a count of ten or more. The CDR3 end is not reached by the read, which stops 3 residues before it; the germline J gene fills it in. V and J are TRBV30 and TRBJ2-1, with D perhaps matching TRBD1 (5 bases). Per the germline V gene, CDR1 is GTSNPN and CDR2 is SVGIG (reference sequence). This CDR3 spans 11 amino acids. The V and J ends lost 2 bases and 6 bases respectively, with 5 bases between them. The CDR3 DNA, read in part, is TGTGCCTGGAGTAGGGGCAATGAG. Translated: CAWSRGNE. The full CDR3 protein reads CAWSRGNEQFF.

This clone was recorded a few times. The read gets to within 3 residues of the CDR3 end, and the germline J gene fills in the rest. The rearrangement joins TRBV18 to TRBJ1-5; perhaps TRBD1 as D (6 bases). The germline V gene encodes CDR1 KGHSH and CDR2 LQKENI. V was shortened by 0 bases and J by 0 bases, with 12 bases between the two germline ends. This CDR3 has 17 amino acids. This CDR3 is CASSPPPRGLSNQPQHF. CDR3 DNA, as far as it was read: TGTGCCAGCTCACCACCCCCCAGGGGCCTTAGCAATCAGCCC.

This clone was seen at least ten times. The read terminates 3 residues ahead of where the CDR3 ends, so the germline J gene completes it. This chain joins TRBV6-2 or TRBV6-3 and TRBJ2-3; maybe TRBD2 (6 bases). This CDR3 comprises 15 residues. CDR1 MNHEY and CDR2 SVGEGT come from the germline V gene. V gave up 6 bases and J gave up 1 base, with 14 bases separating them. The part of the CDR3 DNA that was read is TGTGCCAGCAGAAGCAGGGACTTCGGCACAGATACG. Translation: CASRSRDFGTDT. The whole CDR3 reads CASRSRDFGTDTQYF.

This clone was observed at least ten times. The missing CDR3 end, 3 residues past where the read stops, is filled in from the germline J gene. The chain employs TRBV19 and TRBJ1-5, with D perhaps matching TRBD1 (5 bases). CDR3 size: 13 residues. V was cut by 8 bases and J by 4 bases, with 12 bases left in between. From germline, CDR1 is LNHDA and CDR2 SQIVND (reference sequence). The sequenced CDR3 bases are TGTGCCAGTGCCTTGGGGCAAAATCAGCCC. Translating gives CASALGQNQP. The entire CDR3 protein reads CASALGQNQPQHF. Full variable domain (missing parts from reference TRBV19 and TRBJ1-5): DGGITQSPKYLFRKEGQNVTLSCEQNLNHDAMYWYRQDPGQGLRLIYYSQIVNDFQKGDIAEGYSVSREKKESFPLTVTSAQKNPTAFYLCASALGQNQPQHFGDGTRLSIL.

The table lists this clone with many counts. The read stops 3 residues short of the end of the CDR3; the missing end is completed from the germline J gene. This chain joins TRBV20-1 and TRBJ1-4, with no clear D. Trimming took off 2 bases at V and 3 bases at J, with 7 bases between the two ends. Germline assignment: CDR1 DFQATT and CDR2 SNEGSKA (reference sequence). This CDR3 spans 13 amino acids. Partial CDR3 DNA: TGCAGTGCTAGATCGGGTGCTAATGAAAAA. It specifies CSARSGANEK. The entire CDR3 protein reads CSARSGANEKLFF.

Many counts were recorded for this clone. Its ends do not fully match the called genes, so a read error is possible. The read ends 3 residues before the CDR3 terminus; that terminus is restored from the germline J gene. J is TRBJ2-1 and V is TRBV4-2; 10 bases are a match to TRBD2. Germline V CDR1 and CDR2: LGHNA, YNFKEQ. CDR3 size: 16 residues. The sequenced CDR3 bases are TGCGCCAGCAGCCAAGATCCTAGCGGGAGTGGTAATGAG. Translated, it gives CASSQDPSGSGNE. The entire CDR3 protein reads CASSQDPSGSGNEQFF.

This clone was observed many times. The CDR3 goes on 3 residues after the read ends, and that part is filled in from the germline J gene. The chain carries TRBV5-1 and TRBJ1-5; possible D gene TRBD1, 6 bases. Germline CDR1 and CDR2: SGHRS and YFSETQ. The V and J ends lost 0 bases and 2 bases respectively, with 6 bases between them. The CDR3 has 14 amino acids. The CDR3 bases that were read are TGCGCCAGCAGCTTGGGGACAGGCAATCAGCCC. It codes for CASSLGTGNQP. The entire CDR3 protein reads CASSLGTGNQPQHF.

The sample holds many counts of this clone. The read terminates 3 residues before the CDR3 end, so the remaining end is supplied by the germline J gene. The rearrangement uses TRBV7-9 and TRBJ2-1; D is unclear. The CDR3 extends over 15 amino acids. Trimming shortened V by 5 bases and J by 7 bases, and 18 bases separated the two germline ends. Germline loops: CDR1 SEHNR, CDR2 FQNEAQ (reference sequence). CDR3 in amino acids: CASSRLIERRNEQFF. The sequenced CDR3 bases are TGTGCCAGCAGCCGATTAATAGAAAGGCGGAATGAG.

This clone was observed a handful of times. The CDR3 goes on 3 residues after the read ends, and that part is filled in from the germline J gene. The chain has TRBV20-1 and TRBJ1-5; D might be TRBD1 (5 bases). The CDR3 length is 12 residues. V gave up 3 bases and J gave up 7 bases, with 10 bases separating them. The V gene's germline CDR1 is DFQATT and CDR2 SNEGSKA (reference sequence). The CDR3 DNA, read in part, is TGCAGTGCTAGGAGGGGCGAGCAGCCC. This encodes CSARRGEQP. The full CDR3 reads CSARRGEQPQHF.

This clone was counted many times. The sequenced fragment ends 3 residues before the CDR3 boundary, so the rest is inferred from the germline J gene. This sequence joins TRBV5-1 and TRBJ2-1; 7 bases map to TRBD2. V gave up 7 bases and J gave up 6 bases; unmatched junction bases: 16. Germline assignment: CDR1 SGHRS and CDR2 YFSETQ. This CDR3 is built from 16 residues. The CDR3 is CASRRLADTTGNEQFF. The DNA read from the CDR3 is TGCGCCAGCCGACGACTAGCTGATACTACAGGCAATGAG.

This clone was detected ten times or more. The observed sequence ends 3 residues before the CDR3 terminus, with the missing tail filled in from the germline J gene. The chain couples TRBV19 to TRBJ1-1; D may be TRBD1 (6 bases). V shed 0 bases and J shed 1 base, with 9 bases lying between them. The CDR3 loop spans 15 amino acids. Germline V CDR1 and CDR2: LNHDA, SQIVND (reference sequence). This CDR3 reads CASSIESTGNTEAFF. The CDR3 bases that were read are TGTGCCAGTAGTATAGAGTCGACAGGGAACACTGAA.

This clone was observed many times. The CDR3 region is CAAGGDTNYQPQHF. Incomplete CDR3 DNA: TGTGCCGCTGGTGGGGACACCAATTATCAGCCC. The V call is TRBV10-3, the J call TRBJ1-5, with a weak D call TRBD1 (6 bases). The sequenced fragment ends 3 residues before the CDR3 boundary, so the rest is inferred from the germline J gene. The CDR3 extends over 14 amino acids. Between the trimmed V and J ends, which lost 11 bases and 5 bases, there was a span of 19 bases. Germline V CDR1 and CDR2: ENHRY, SYGVKD.

At least ten counts were recorded for this clone. The DNA read from the CDR3 is TGTGCCAGCAGCCCAAGCCATCTCCGAAACATT. Translating it yields CASSPSHLRNI. In full, the CDR3 reads CASSPSHLRNIQYF. The genes are TRBV2 and TRBJ2-4; D uncertain. The read falls 3 residues short of the CDR3 end, and the missing part is taken from the germline J gene. Germline values: CDR1 SNHLY, CDR2 FYNNEI. Trimming took 6 bases from V and 6 from J, leaving 15 bases between them. The CDR3 is made up of 14 amino acids.

This clone was detected ten times or more. The read falls 3 residues short of the CDR3 end, and the missing part is taken from the germline J gene. V gene TRBV6-2 or TRBV6-3 combines with J gene TRBJ2-3, with a possible D match to TRBD1 (7 bases). This CDR3 spans 11 amino acids. Germline V gives CDR1 MNHEY, CDR2 SVGEGT. The V end was cut by 6 bases, the J end by 8 bases, with 9 bases between. The DNA read from the CDR3 is TGTGCCAGCAGCCAGGGGGGTACG. Translated, it gives CASSQGGT. The full CDR3 protein is CASSQGGTQYF.

On this clone: The read halts 3 residues ahead of the CDR3 end, with the missing end drawn from the germline J gene. The chain employs TRBV5-1 and TRBJ2-7; the match to TRBD2 covers 8 bases. V trimming: 0 bases; J trimming: 5 bases; junction bases outside the gene matches: 7. Germline lookup yields CDR1 SGHRS and CDR2 YFSETQ. The CDR3 covers 15 residues. This CDR3 reads CASSLVSGSGHEQYF. CDR3 DNA, as far as it was read: TGCGCCAGCAGCTTGGTGAGCGGGAGTGGGCACGAG.

This clone was observed at least ten times. The missing CDR3 end, 3 residues past where the read stops, is filled in from the germline J gene. This sequence joins TRBV5-1 and TRBJ1-6; 9 bases line up with TRBD1. The CDR3 spans 19 residues. Trimming took 3 bases from V and 0 from J; bases not matched to a gene: 10. CDR1 is SGHRS and CDR2 is YFSETQ in the germline V gene. The part of the CDR3 DNA that was read is TGCGCCAGCAGCTACACCGGGACAGGGCTTATCTCCTATAATTCACCC. Translated: CASSYTGTGLISYNSP. In full, the CDR3 reads CASSYTGTGLISYNSPLHF.

This clone has only a few counts. From the germline J gene comes the end of the CDR3, since the read stops 3 residues before it. This sequence joins TRBV30 and TRBJ1-6; TRBD1 matches at 11 bases. Germline loops: CDR1 GTSNPN, CDR2 SVGIG (reference sequence). CDR3 size: 13 residues. CDR3 DNA, as far as it was read: TGTGCCTGGACCCGGGACAGGGGGTCCCCC. Amino acids: CAWTRDRGSP. The entire CDR3 is CAWTRDRGSPLHF.

This clone occurred many times. The CDR3 is cut off 3 residues early in the read; its end comes from the germline J gene. The chain joins TRBV7-8 to TRBJ2-5, with TRBD1 matching 11 bases. This CDR3 spans 15 amino acids. Germline V gene data show CDR1 as SGHVS and CDR2 as FQNEAQ. V shed 2 bases, J shed 4 bases, and the junction held 3 bases outside the gene matches. This chain's CDR3 is CASSLMDRGRETQYF. Partial CDR3 DNA: TGTGCCAGCAGCTTAATGGACAGGGGGCGAGAGACC.

Ten or more counts support this clone. The sequence runs out 3 residues before the end of the CDR3; the remainder is reconstructed from the germline J gene. The chain has TRBV20-1 and TRBJ2-5, with TRBD1 matching over 8 bases. Germline V gene data show CDR1 as DFQATT and CDR2 as SNEGSKA (reference sequence). Unmatched junction bases numbered 8, after V lost 1 base and J lost 4 bases. CDR3 length: 15 residues. The part of the CDR3 DNA that was read is TGCAGTGCTAGAGTGGGTTCAGGGGGCGGAGAGACC. It yields the protein CSARVGSGGGET. Given in full, the CDR3 is CSARVGSGGGETQYF.

This clone has ten or more counts. The read ends 3 residues early relative to the CDR3; the germline J gene fills the gap. The chain is built from TRBV5-1 and TRBJ2-7, with a possible D match to TRBD2 (6 bases). Germline lookup yields CDR1 SGHRS and CDR2 YFSETQ. Deletions cut 3 bases from V and 3 bases from J, with 25 bases between. The CDR3 sequence is 18 residues long. CDR3: CASSYGIRDRGTHYEQYF. CDR3 DNA (partial): TGCGCCAGCAGCTACGGAATCCGGGACCGGGGGACCCACTACGAG.

This clone was counted many times. The read halts 3 residues ahead of the CDR3 end, with the missing end drawn from the germline J gene. This sequence joins TRBV5-5 and TRBJ2-2; D is ambiguous. Trimming left V 7 bases short and J 1 base short, with 11 bases between. This CDR3 spans 14 amino acids. From germline, CDR1 is SGHKS and CDR2 YYEKEE (reference sequence). CDR3 DNA (partial): TGTGCCAGCCCCCCCCCGGGGAACACCGGGGAG. As protein: CASPPPGNTGE. The complete CDR3 sequence is CASPPPGNTGELFF.

A remark on this clone: An end of the junction differs from the germline gene, which may be a read error. The CDR3 end lies 3 residues beyond the end of the read and is filled in from the germline J gene. The same CDR3 is also encoded by other DNA sequences in this sample. The V and J genes are TRBV30 and TRBJ1-2; TRBD1 is a possible D gene (6 bases). Germline V gives CDR1 GTSNPN, CDR2 SVGIG (reference sequence). CDR3 length: 13 residues. The CDR3 loop reads CAWSVQGPYGYTF. The sequenced part of the CDR3 DNA is TGTGCCTGGAGTGTACAGGGCCCCTATGGA.

This clone came up a few times. The read ends 3 residues shy of where the CDR3 ends; the end is completed using the germline J gene. The V and J genes are TRBV19 and TRBJ1-2; D is unclear. The CDR3 runs 14 residues. The V and J ends lost 3 bases and 5 bases respectively, with 13 bases between them. Germline CDR1 reads LNHDA; CDR2 reads SQIVND (reference sequence). The DNA read from the CDR3 is TGTGCCAGTAGTATTGATCGGGGATCTTATGGC. Translation gives CASSIDRGSYG. The whole CDR3 region reads CASSIDRGSYGYTF.

This clone was recorded many times. The sequence runs out 3 residues before the end of the CDR3; the remainder is reconstructed from the germline J gene. The J gene is TRBJ2-7, the V gene TRBV5-4; TRBD2 aligns across 14 bases. Germline V gene sequence: CDR1 SGHNT, CDR2 YYREEE (reference sequence). Trimming removed 3 bases from V and 6 bases from J; junction bases left unmatched: 5. CDR3 size: 15 residues. The CDR3 bases that were read are TGTGCCAGCAGCTGGGGGACTAGCGGGAGTACCGAG. As protein: CASSWGTSGSTE. The complete CDR3 protein is CASSWGTSGSTEQYF.

This clone appeared many times. The read gets to within 3 residues of the CDR3 end, and the germline J gene fills in the rest. The V gene is TRBV10-3, the J gene TRBJ2-1, with 12 bases fitting TRBD2. Germline V CDR1 and CDR2: ENHRY, SYGVKD. This CDR3 region has 14 residues. The ends lost 6 bases at V and 9 bases at J; junction bases unmatched: 6. The chain's CDR3 is CAISRLAGDGEQFF. CDR3 DNA (partial): TGTGCCATCAGCCGACTAGCGGGAGATGGTGAG.

This clone came up many times. The sequenced fragment ends 3 residues before the CDR3 boundary, so the rest is inferred from the germline J gene. The chain has TRBV7-8 and TRBJ2-3, with 7 nucleotides matching TRBD2. This CDR3 has 17 amino acids. V shed 0 bases and J 4 bases; nucleotides not matched to a gene: 10. Germline CDR1 SGHVS, CDR2 FQNEAQ. CDR3 in amino acids: CASSLAARTSFSDTQYF. Partial CDR3 DNA: TGTGCCAGCAGCTTAGCGGCAAGGACTAGTTTCTCAGATACG.

Many counts were recorded for this clone. Read data end 3 residues before the CDR3 end; the end is taken from the germline J gene. The chain has TRBV30 and TRBJ2-3, with TRBD1 matching 8 bases. V lost 0 bases, J lost 0 bases, and 8 bases stayed unmatched. Germline CDR1 is GTSNPN and CDR2 is SVGIG (reference sequence). The CDR3 sequence is 17 residues long. The part of the CDR3 DNA that was read is TGTGCCTGGAGTGTAGGCCTGACAGGGGCGAGCACAGATACG. Residues: CAWSVGLTGASTDT. The full CDR3 is CAWSVGLTGASTDTQYF.

This clone has only a few counts. The read comes to an end 3 residues before the CDR3 does, leaving the germline J gene to fill in the end. V usage is TRBV19 and J usage is TRBJ2-5, with 12 bases aligning to TRBD2. Trimming removed 5 bases from V and 1 base from J; junction bases left unmatched: 14. The germline gives CDR1 LNHDA, CDR2 SQIVND (reference sequence). CDR3 length equals 19 residues. The CDR3 here is CASSVRTSGTTVLQETQYF. The CDR3 DNA, read in part, is TGTGCCAGTAGTGTTAGGACTAGCGGGACCACCGTACTCCAAGAGACC.